The clone carrying this T cell receptor (beta chain) was seen a few times. The data are from a study of T cells of healthy individuals. TCRdb redid the calling of the 5' RACE reads with MiXCR, one entry per CDR3 protein. The sample lists some 100,000 distinct CDR3 sequences, 17% occurring once. Germline V CDR1 and CDR2: MNHEY, SMNVEV (reference sequence). V lost 5 bases to trimming and J lost 6 bases; unmatched junction nucleotides: 8. The CDR3 contains 15 residues. This sequence was found in a human donor in good health. The J gene is TRBJ2-3, the V gene TRBV27; 10 bases match TRBD2. The CDR3 loop reads CASSEGASGSDTQYF. CDR3 DNA sequence: TGTGCCAGCAGTGAGGGGGCTAGCGGGAGCGATACGCAGTATTTT.